This T cell receptor (beta chain) was obtained from a study of blood T cells in healthy people across ages. The germline V and J ends were trimmed by 3 bases and 3 bases, with 14 bases remaining between them. This CDR3 comprises 16 residues. A second PCR, run for roughly 7 to 11 cycles, used a sample-barcoded 5' primer plus a J-beta primer mix. One entry per CDR3 protein results from TCRdb running MiXCR on the 5' RACE reads. In the table there are approximately 350,000 distinct CDR3 sequences, 45% to 60% of which are singletons. Material for sequencing was blood. The clonotype comes from a man aged 55 to 69 in good health. This rearrangement joins TRBV12-3 or TRBV12-4 to TRBJ2-2; maybe TRBD2 (5 bases). This CDR3 reads CASSFWAGGHTGELFF. The CDR3, as DNA: TGTGCCAGCAGTTTTTGGGCGGGCGGTCACACCGGGGAGCTGTTTTTT.